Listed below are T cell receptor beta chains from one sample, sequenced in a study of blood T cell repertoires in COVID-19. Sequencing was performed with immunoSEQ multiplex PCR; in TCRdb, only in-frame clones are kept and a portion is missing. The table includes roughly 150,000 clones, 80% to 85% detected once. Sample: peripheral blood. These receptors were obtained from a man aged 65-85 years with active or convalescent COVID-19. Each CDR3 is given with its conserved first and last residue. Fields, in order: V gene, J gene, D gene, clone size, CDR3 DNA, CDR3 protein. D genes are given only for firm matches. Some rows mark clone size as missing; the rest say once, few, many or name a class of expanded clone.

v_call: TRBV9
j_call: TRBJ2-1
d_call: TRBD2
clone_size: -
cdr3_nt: TGTGCCAGCAGCCTAGAGCGGGGGGCCTACAATGAGCAGTTCTTC
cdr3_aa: CASSLERGAYNEQFF

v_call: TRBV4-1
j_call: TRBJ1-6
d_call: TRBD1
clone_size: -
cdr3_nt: TGCGCCAGCAGCCGCCTGTCGACAGGGAGGAATTCACCCCTCCACTTT
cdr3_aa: CASSRLSTGRNSPLHF

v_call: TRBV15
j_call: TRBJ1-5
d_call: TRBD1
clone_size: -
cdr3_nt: TGTGCCACCAGCAGGGACAGGGGAAGCAATCAGCCCCAGCATTTT
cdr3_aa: CATSRDRGSNQPQHF

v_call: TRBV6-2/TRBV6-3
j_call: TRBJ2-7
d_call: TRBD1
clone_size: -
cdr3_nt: TGTGCCAGCAGTGACGCCGGGACAGGGAGCTCCTACGAGCAGTACTTC
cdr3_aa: CASSDAGTGSSYEQYF

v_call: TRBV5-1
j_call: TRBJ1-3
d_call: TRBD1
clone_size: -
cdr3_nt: TGCGCCAGCAGCCGAGGGGGACAGGGAGACTCTGGAAACACCATATATTTT
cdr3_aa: CASSRGGQGDSGNTIYF

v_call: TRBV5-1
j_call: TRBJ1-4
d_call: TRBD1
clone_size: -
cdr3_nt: TGCGCCAGCACCTCGGGACAGGGTCATGAAAAACTGTTTTTT
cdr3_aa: CASTSGQGHEKLFF

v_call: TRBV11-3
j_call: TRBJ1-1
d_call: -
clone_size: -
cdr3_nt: TGTGCCAGCAGCAAACAACCGAACACTGAAGCTTTCTTT
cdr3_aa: CASSKQPNTEAFF

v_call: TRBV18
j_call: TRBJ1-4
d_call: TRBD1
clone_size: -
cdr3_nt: TGTGCCAGCTCACCGACAGGGAATGAAAAACTGTTTTTT
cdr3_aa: CASSPTGNEKLFF

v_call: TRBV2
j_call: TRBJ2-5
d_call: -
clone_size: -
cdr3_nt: TGTGCCAGCAGCTGGGCTCCGTGGGAGACCCAGTACTTC
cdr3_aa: CASSWAPWETQYF

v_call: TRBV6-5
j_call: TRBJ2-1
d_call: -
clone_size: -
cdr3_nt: TGTGCCAGCAACTTCCGGGTCGGCAATGAGCAGTTCTTC
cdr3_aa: CASNFRVGNEQFF

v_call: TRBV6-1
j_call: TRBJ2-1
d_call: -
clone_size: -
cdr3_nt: TGTGCCAGCAGCCCCACTAGCCACCAGGAGCAGTTCTTC
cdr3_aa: CASSPTSHQEQFF

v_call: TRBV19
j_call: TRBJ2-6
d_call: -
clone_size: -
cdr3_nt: TGTGCCAGTAGTATACAGTACTCTGGGGCCAACGTCCTGACTTTC
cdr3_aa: CASSIQYSGANVLTF

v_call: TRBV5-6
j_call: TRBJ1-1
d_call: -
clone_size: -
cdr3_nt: TGTGCCAGCAGCTTAGGACTGTTGAACACTGAAGCTTTCTTT
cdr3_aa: CASSLGLLNTEAFF

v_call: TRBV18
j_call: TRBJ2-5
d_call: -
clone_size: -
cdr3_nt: TGTGCCAGCTCGCAGCTTCGGTCTGGGGGCGGAGAGACCCAGTACTTC
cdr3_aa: CASSQLRSGGGETQYF

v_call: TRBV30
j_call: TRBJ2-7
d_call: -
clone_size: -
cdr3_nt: TGTGCCTGGAGTGCAGGGATGTACGAGCAGTACTTC
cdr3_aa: CAWSAGMYEQYF

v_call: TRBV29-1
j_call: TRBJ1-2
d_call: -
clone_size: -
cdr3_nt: TGCAGCACAGGTGACTATGGCTACACCTTC
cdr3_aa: CSTGDYGYTF

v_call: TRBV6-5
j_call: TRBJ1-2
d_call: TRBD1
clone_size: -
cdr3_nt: TGTGCCAGCAGTTTCATACGACAGGGTGGCTACACCTTC
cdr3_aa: CASSFIRQGGYTF

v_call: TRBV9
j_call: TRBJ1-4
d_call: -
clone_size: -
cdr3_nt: TGTGCCAGCAGCCCGGGGGGCGTTACTAATGAAAAACTGTTTTTT
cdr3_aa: CASSPGGVTNEKLFF

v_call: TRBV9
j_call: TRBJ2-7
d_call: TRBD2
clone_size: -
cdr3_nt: TGTGCCAGCAGCGTAAACCCGGGAGGATACGAGCAGTACTTC
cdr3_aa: CASSVNPGGYEQYF

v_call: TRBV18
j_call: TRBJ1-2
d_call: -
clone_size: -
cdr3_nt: TGTGCCAGCTCCGAGGGACACAATATCTATGGCTACACCTTC
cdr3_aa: CASSEGHNIYGYTF

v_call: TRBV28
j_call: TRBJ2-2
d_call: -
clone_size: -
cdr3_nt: TGTGCCAGCAGTTTATTTTCCCCAGACACCGGGGAGCTGTTTTTT
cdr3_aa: CASSLFSPDTGELFF

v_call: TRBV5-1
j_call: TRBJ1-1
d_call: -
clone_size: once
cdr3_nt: TGCGCCAGCAGCCCCGGGTTAGGGGGGGCTGGGGCTGAAGCTTTCTTT
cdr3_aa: CASSPGLGGAGAEAFF

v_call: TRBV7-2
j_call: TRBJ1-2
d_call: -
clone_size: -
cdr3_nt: TGTGCCAGCAGCACCTCAGGCAACTATGGCTACACCTTC
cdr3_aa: CASSTSGNYGYTF

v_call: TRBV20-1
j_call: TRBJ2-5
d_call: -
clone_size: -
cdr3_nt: TGCAGTGCTAGTTCAGCCCGTCGGGGGGCCTCAAGAGAGACCCAGTACTTC
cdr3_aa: CSASSARRGASRETQYF

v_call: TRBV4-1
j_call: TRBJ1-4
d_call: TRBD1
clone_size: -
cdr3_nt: TGCGCCAGCAGGCCTGGGACAGTTGAAAAACTGTTTTTT
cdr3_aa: CASRPGTVEKLFF

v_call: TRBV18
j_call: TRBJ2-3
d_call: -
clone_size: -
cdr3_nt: TGTGCCAGCTCACCACCCGGTAGGGGTTCCACAGATACGCAGTATTTT
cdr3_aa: CASSPPGRGSTDTQYF

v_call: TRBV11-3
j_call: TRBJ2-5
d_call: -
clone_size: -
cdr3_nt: TGTGCCAGCAGCTTAGGACTGGGAGAGCAAGAGACCCAGTACTTC
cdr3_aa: CASSLGLGEQETQYF

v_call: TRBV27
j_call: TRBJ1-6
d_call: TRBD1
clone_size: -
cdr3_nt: TGTGCCAGCAGTTCGCCCACAGGGGCTTTCTCCTATAATTCACCCCTCCACTTT
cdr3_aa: CASSSPTGAFSYNSPLHF

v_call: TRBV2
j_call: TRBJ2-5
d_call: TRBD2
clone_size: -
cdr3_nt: TGTGCCAGCAGTCGTGGGACTAGCGGAGGGCGGGAGACCCAGTACTTC
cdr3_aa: CASSRGTSGGRETQYF

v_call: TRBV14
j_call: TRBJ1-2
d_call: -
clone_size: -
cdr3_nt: TGTGCCAGCAGCCAAAGTAGAGACTATGGCTACACCTTC
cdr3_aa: CASSQSRDYGYTF

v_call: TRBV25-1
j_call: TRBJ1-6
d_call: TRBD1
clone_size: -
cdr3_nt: TGTGCCAGCAGTAAACGGACAGGGTCTAATTCACCCCTCCACTTT
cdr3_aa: CASSKRTGSNSPLHF

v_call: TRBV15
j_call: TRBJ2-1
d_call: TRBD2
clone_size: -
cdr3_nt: TGTGCCACCAGCAGAGATAGGGCTAGCGGGGGGGTCAATGAGCAGTTCTTC
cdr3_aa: CATSRDRASGGVNEQFF

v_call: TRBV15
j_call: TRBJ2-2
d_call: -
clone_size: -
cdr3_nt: TGTGCCACCAGCAGAGACCCAGGGTCCTCCGGGGAGCTGTTTTTT
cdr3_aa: CATSRDPGSSGELFF

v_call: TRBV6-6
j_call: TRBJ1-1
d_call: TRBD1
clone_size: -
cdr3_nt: TGTGCCAGCAGCGACAGGGTAGGGACTGAAGCTTTCTTT
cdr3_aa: CASSDRVGTEAFF

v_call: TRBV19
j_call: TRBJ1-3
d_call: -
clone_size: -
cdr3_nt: TGTGCCAGTAGTATAGCTCAGGCCTCAACCGCTGGAAACACCATATATTTT
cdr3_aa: CASSIAQASTAGNTIYF

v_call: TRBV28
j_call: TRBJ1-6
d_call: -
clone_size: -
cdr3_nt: TGTGCCAGCAGATTAGGTGGGGCCATCGATAATTCACCCCTCCACTTT
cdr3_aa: CASRLGGAIDNSPLHF